This passage covers 18 T cell receptor beta chains from one sample sequenced in a study of blood T cell repertoires in COVID-19 (dated by TCRdb to the early 2020s). The method was the immunoSEQ multiplex PCR assay. Held by TCRdb, this immuneACCESS table contains in-frame sequences only and omits some clones. Under half of the omission traces to an unresolved V gene where checked; the cause of the rest is unknown. This sample comprises more than 9,500 clones, about 88% of them detected only once. The ten largest clones represent around 22% of the sample. Sample: peripheral blood. Receptor source: a woman in her sixties with active COVID-19.

The chain couples TRBV2 to TRBJ1-5; D gene ambiguous. V lost 7 bases and J 0 bases, leaving 7 bases between the germline ends. CDR3 length: 13 residues. In germline, CDR1 is SNHLY, CDR2 FYNNEI. Written as DNA, the CDR3 is TGTGCCAGCACCCCTATTAGCAATCAGCCCCAGCATTTT. Translating gives CASTPISNQPQHF.

The chain combines TRBV28 with TRBJ2-5; TRBD1 matches at 11 bases. This CDR3 has 15 residues. Germline CDR1 and CDR2: MDHEN and SYDVKM. Trimming took 6 bases from V and 4 from J; bases not matched to a gene: 7. The CDR3, as DNA: TGTGCCAGCAGCGTTGGACAGGGGGCAGGAGAGACCCAGTACTTC. Translation gives CASSVGQGAGETQYF.

The V call is TRBV7-2, the J call TRBJ2-7, with 8 bases lining up with TRBD2. The germline gives CDR1 SGHTA, CDR2 FQGNSA. The V and J ends lost 0 bases and 6 bases, in that order; junction bases with no gene match: 7. This CDR3 region has 15 residues. The CDR3 protein is CASSLAGRGVPEQYF. The CDR3 DNA reads TGTGCCAGCAGCTTAGCGGGGCGGGGGGTCCCCGAGCAGTACTTC.

The genes are TRBV7-8 and TRBJ2-7; weak D call: TRBD1 (6 bases). Trimming took off 5 bases at V and 2 bases at J, with 13 bases between the two ends. This CDR3 contains 14 residues. CDR1 SGHVS and CDR2 FQNEAQ come from the germline V gene. The CDR3 DNA is TGTGCCAGCAGCGAATACAGGGCCACCTACGAGCAGTACTTC. Protein sequence: CASSEYRATYEQYF.

The V gene is TRBV19, the J gene TRBJ1-3; a possible D gene is TRBD1 (6 bases). V gave up 7 bases and J gave up 0 bases, with 10 bases separating them. Germline values: CDR1 LNHDA, CDR2 SQIVND (reference sequence). The CDR3 runs to 14 residues. The CDR3 sequence: CASMGHFSGNTIYF. The CDR3 DNA reads TGTGCCAGTATGGGACACTTCTCTGGAAACACCATATATTTT.

The V gene is TRBV29-1, the J gene TRBJ2-5; 13 bases align to TRBD2. V lost 5 bases and J lost 1; bases outside the gene matches: 4. This CDR3 has 15 residues. CDR1 and CDR2 from the germline V gene are SQVTM and ANQGSEA. This CDR3 is CSVRLAGGPQETQYF. CDR3 coding DNA: TGCAGCGTTCGACTAGCGGGAGGACCCCAAGAGACCCAGTACTTC.

V and J are TRBV6-6 and TRBJ2-6, with D perhaps matching TRBD1 (5 bases). The germline gives CDR1 MNHNY, CDR2 SVGAGI (reference sequence). The CDR3 has 16 amino acids. Trimming shortened V by 2 bases and J by 4 bases, and 12 bases separated the two germline ends. This chain's CDR3 is CASSYPAGSGANVLTF. CDR3 nucleotide sequence: TGTGCCAGCAGTTACCCCGCAGGGTCCGGGGCCAACGTCCTGACTTTC.

This clone has only one observation. The gene calls are TRBV6-6 and TRBJ2-1, with unresolved D. The V gene's germline CDR1 is MNHNY and CDR2 SVGAGI (reference sequence). V was cut by 4 bases and J by 13 bases, with 11 bases left in between. CDR3 length equals 11 residues. The CDR3 DNA sequence: TGTGCCAGCAGTTCCGTGCAGTTTCAGTTCTTC. Translation: CASSSVQFQFF.

This clone occurred once. V gene TRBV5-1 combines with J gene TRBJ2-7, with D unclear. The V gene lost 0 bases and the J gene lost 0 bases, with 7 bases spanning the gap. Germline CDR1 reads SGHRS; CDR2 reads YFSETQ. This CDR3 is 14 amino acids long. The CDR3 nucleotides are TGCGCCAGCAGCTTGGGGTCGAGCTCCTACGAGCAGTACTTC. The encoded protein is CASSLGSSSYEQYF.

This rearrangement joins TRBV28 to TRBJ2-7; D perhaps matches TRBD2 (5 bases). The CDR3 is 13 amino acids. Germline loops: CDR1 MDHEN, CDR2 SYDVKM. The V end was cut by 6 bases, the J end by 1 base, with 10 bases between. CDR3 in amino acids: CASSRGMSYEQYV. The CDR3 DNA is TGTGCCAGCAGCCGAGGGATGTCCTACGAGCAGTACGTC.

The V and J genes are TRBV3-1 (or the pseudogene TRBV3-2) and TRBJ1-3; the D is unclear. CDR1 is LGHDT, CDR2 YNNKEL, per germline (reference sequence). Trimming stripped 0 bases from V and 0 bases from J, with 9 bases between. The CDR3 totals 16 residues. Written as DNA, the CDR3 is TGTGCCAGCAGCCAAGATCCACAGCACTCTGGAAACACCATATATTTT. Amino acid sequence: CASSQDPQHSGNTIYF.

The CDR3 here is CASSLATGQVYNEQFF. As DNA, the CDR3 is TGTGCCAGCAGCTTAGCGACGGGACAGGTCTACAATGAGCAGTTCTTC. The V gene is TRBV7-2, the J gene TRBJ2-1; 8 positions agree with TRBD1. Germline lookup yields CDR1 SGHTA and CDR2 FQGNSA. Losses at the gene ends were 0 bases for V and 3 bases for J; bases not matched to a gene: 4. The CDR3 is 16 amino acids.

The gene calls are TRBV7-2 and TRBJ2-3; 13 bases match TRBD2. CDR1 SGHTA and CDR2 FQGNSA come from the germline V gene. The CDR3 is made up of 18 amino acids. J lost 5 bases, V lost 5 bases, and 13 bases had no gene match. CDR3 region: CASSTLTSGRRIGDTQYF. CDR3 nucleotides: TGTGCCAGCAGCACCTTGACTAGCGGGAGGCGGATAGGAGATACGCAGTATTTT.

The J gene is TRBJ2-5, the V gene TRBV5-4; 7 nucleotides agree with TRBD1. Germline V gene lookup returns CDR1 SGHNT and CDR2 YYREEE (reference sequence). The CDR3 has 13 amino acids. V was pared by 4 bases and J by 1 base, with 1 base of the junction left unmatched. CDR3 region: CASSPGGQETQYF. CDR3 bases: TGTGCCAGCAGCCCAGGGGGCCAAGAGACCCAGTACTTC. Based on the CDR3 plus reference TRBV5-4 and TRBJ2-5, the full variable domain is ETGVTQSPTHLIKTRGQQVTLRCSSQSGHNTVSWYQQALGQGPQFIFQYYREEENGRGNFPPRFSGLQFPNYSSELNVNALELDDSALYLCASSPGGQETQYFGPGTRLLVL.

CDR3 amino acids: CASSMDRGHGTEAFF. In DNA, the CDR3 is TGTGCCAGTAGTATGGACAGGGGGCACGGCACTGAAGCTTTCTTT. V gene TRBV19 combines with J gene TRBJ1-1; 11 bases line up with TRBD1. The CDR3 loop spans 15 amino acids. Germline CDR1 LNHDA, CDR2 SQIVND (reference sequence). The ends lost 3 bases at V and 4 bases at J; junction bases unmatched: 4.

The chain employs TRBV13 and TRBJ1-3; 9 nucleotides agree with TRBD1. The CDR3 is 14 residues long. CDR1 and CDR2 from the germline V gene are PRHDT and FYEKMQ (reference sequence). With 6 bases clipped from V and 5 bases from J, the junction kept 5 bases outside the gene matches. The CDR3 bases are TGTGCCAGCAGTCGGACAGGGGAAAGAAACACCATATATTTT. Translated, it gives CASSRTGERNTIYF.

The rearrangement links TRBV4-1 to TRBJ1-2; TRBD1 matches at 7 bases. The CDR3 extends over 15 amino acids. J lost 5 bases, V lost 0 bases, and 6 bases had no gene match. The germline V gene has CDR1 MGHRA and CDR2 YSYEKL. CDR3 coding DNA: TGCGCCAGCAGCCAAGAGGAGGGACAGCCATATGGCTACACCTTC. Amino acid sequence: CASSQEEGQPYGYTF.

This rearrangement joins TRBV18 to TRBJ2-3; TRBD2 matches at 12 bases. The CDR3 length is 16 residues. With V trimmed by 3 bases and J by 3 bases, 4 bases remained unmatched. Germline loops: CDR1 KGHSH, CDR2 LQKENI. CDR3 loop: CASSPRTSGTTDTQYF. The CDR3 nucleotides read TGTGCCAGCTCACCTCGGACTAGCGGGACAACAGATACGCAGTATTTT. Full variable domain (outside the CDR3, taken from reference TRBV18 and TRBJ2-3): NAGVMQNPRHLVRRRGQEARLRCSPMKGHSHVYWYRQLPEEGLKFMVYLQKENIIDESGMPKERFSAEFPKEGPSILRIQQVVRGDSAAYFCASSPRTSGTTDTQYFGPGTRLTVL.